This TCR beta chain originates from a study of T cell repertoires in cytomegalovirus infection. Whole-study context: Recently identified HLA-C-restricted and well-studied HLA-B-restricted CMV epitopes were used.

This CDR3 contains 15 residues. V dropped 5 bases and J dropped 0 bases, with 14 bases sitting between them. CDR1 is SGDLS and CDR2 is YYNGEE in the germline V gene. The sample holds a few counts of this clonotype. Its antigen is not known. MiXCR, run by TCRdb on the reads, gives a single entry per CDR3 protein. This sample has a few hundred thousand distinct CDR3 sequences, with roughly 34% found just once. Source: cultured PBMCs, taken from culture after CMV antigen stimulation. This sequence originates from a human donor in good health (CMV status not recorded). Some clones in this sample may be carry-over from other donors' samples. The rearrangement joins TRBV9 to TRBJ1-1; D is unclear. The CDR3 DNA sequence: TGTGCCAGCAGTGCGAGAGGTCGACTGAACACTGAAGCTTTCTTT. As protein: CASSARGRLNTEAFF.